The 8 T cell receptor beta chains below come from one sample, sequenced in a study of blood T cell dynamics during melanoma immunotherapy. This sample's time point: week 3, after first cycle of checkpoint inhibitor. Clones were sequenced by immunoSEQ multiplex PCR, and TCRdb holds only the in-frame ones, with some missing. The sample consists of some 14,000 clones, approximately 90% of them appearing once. The sample was blood, taken from a patient treated with checkpoint blockade. The receptors originated from a human donor with melanoma.

The rearrangement links TRBV27 to TRBJ2-5; D assignment may be TRBD1 or TRBD2 (5 bases each). V was cut by 1 base and J by 4 bases, with 10 bases left in between. Looked up from germline, CDR1 is MNHEY and CDR2 is SMNVEV (reference sequence). This CDR3 contains 14 residues. This chain's CDR3 is CASSLLGGGETQYF. The CDR3 nucleotides are TGTGCCAGCAGTTTATTGGGTGGGGGAGAGACCCAGTACTTC.

This clone was observed a single time. V gene TRBV5-8 combines with J gene TRBJ2-5, with TRBD2 matching 11 bases. The CDR3 is 15 amino acids. V was clipped by 5 bases and J by 5 bases; unmatched bases: 8. The germline CDR1 and CDR2 sequences are SGHTS and YDEGEE. The CDR3 region is CASSIGSGGAETQYF. CDR3 bases: TGTGCCAGCAGTATCGGTAGCGGGGGGGCTGAGACCCAGTACTTC.

The rearrangement uses TRBV5-1 and TRBJ2-7; D gene ambiguous. Germline V gene lookup returns CDR1 SGHRS and CDR2 YFSETQ. V was shortened by 4 bases and J by 5 bases, with 19 bases between the two germline ends. CDR3 length: 15 residues. The CDR3 coding sequence is TGCGCCAGCAGCCCACCCCAGGTAATAAACGACGAGCAGTACTTC. Amino acids: CASSPPQVINDEQYF.

V is TRBV4-1 and J is TRBJ2-7; perhaps TRBD1 as D (6 bases). The V end lost 1 base, the J end lost 2 bases, and 9 bases lay between the germline ends. Per germline, CDR1 MGHRA and CDR2 YSYEKL. The CDR3 length is 14 residues. CDR3 nucleotide sequence: TGCGCCAGCAGCCAAGTTGAGGGGGCCTACGAGCAGTACTTC. Translation gives CASSQVEGAYEQYF.

The rearrangement joins TRBV12-5 to TRBJ1-1; D is perhaps TRBD1 (5 bases). CDR1 is LGHNT and CDR2 is FRNRAP in the germline V gene. This CDR3 has 16 amino acids. Trimming took off 3 bases at V and 0 bases at J, with 14 bases between the two ends. The CDR3 loop reads CASGLGQGLLNTEAFF. The DNA of the CDR3 is TGTGCTAGTGGTTTAGGTCAGGGCCTACTGAACACTGAAGCTTTCTTT.

J is TRBJ2-1 and V is TRBV11-2; TRBD2 matches 8 bases. The J segment lost 7 bases and the V segment lost 1 base, leaving 6 bases of the junction unmatched. This CDR3 contains 15 residues. Germline CDR1 and CDR2: SGHAT and FQNNGV. The CDR3 bases are TGTGCCAGCAGCTTAGTTCGGGGGGGCCTAAATGAGCAGTTCTTC. This codes for CASSLVRGGLNEQFF.

This clone was picked up a small number of times. The chain joins TRBV7-9 to TRBJ1-5; D unclear. The V gene's germline CDR1 is SEHNR and CDR2 FQNEAQ (reference sequence). The CDR3 is 15 residues long. Deletions cut 1 base from V and 3 bases from J, with 10 bases between. This chain's CDR3 is CASSLGGRINQPQHF. Here the CDR3 DNA reads TGTGCCAGCAGCTTAGGTGGTAGGATCAATCAGCCCCAGCATTTT.

The CDR3, as DNA: TGCGCCAGCAGCTGGCCTAGCGGCACACAAATGGACGAGCAGTTCTTC. It translates to CASSWPSGTQMDEQFF. The chain combines TRBV5-1 with TRBJ2-1; 7 bases match TRBD2. The junction had 16 bases not matched to a gene; V was cut back by 3 bases and J by 10 bases. The V gene's germline CDR1 is SGHRS and CDR2 YFSETQ. The CDR3 is made up of 16 amino acids.